This is a list of T cell receptor beta chains from one sample in a study of blood T cells in healthy people across ages. TCRdb analysed the 5' RACE reads with MiXCR anew, one entry per CDR3 protein. The sample yields about 580,000 distinct CDR3 sequences, around 48% seen once. The sequenced sample was blood. Receptors were obtained from an elderly man in good health. Both conserved end residues are trimmed from each CDR3. Fields, in order: J gene, V gene, CDR3 protein.

.,TRBV9,ASSVASGGFHEQY
TRBJ2-1,TRBV6-5,ASSYLRESRNEQF
TRBJ2-1,TRBV7-9,ASSLGQGSEQF
TRBJ1-2,TRBV7-2,ASSLGPYGYT
TRBJ2-3,TRBV7-9,ANTRLAGGRGTDTQY
TRBJ1-4,TRBV29-1,SVGQGGANEKLF
TRBJ2-7,TRBV12-5,ASGLLNEQY
.,TRBV27,ASSLLSGHYEQY
TRBJ2-2,TRBV30,AWKPSGSDTGELF
.,TRBV20-1,SARRQQSYEQY
.,TRBV10-3,AGSKQGASYEQY
TRBJ2-1,TRBV29-1,SVPREGLHEQF
TRBJ2-7,TRBV29-1,SVTTTGSSYEQY
TRBJ1-2,TRBV7-2,ASSLGANRRRGYT
TRBJ2-1,TRBV7-3,ASSSGPSYNEQF
TRBJ2-7,TRBV6-2/TRBV6-3,ASTKGTGASYEQY
.,TRBV2,ASSGEVEQY
TRBJ1-1,TRBV6-6,ASSPYPARGTEAF
TRBJ2-2,TRBV5-1,ASSLQAGVSGELF
TRBJ1-5,TRBV20-1,SALRDPNGQPQH
.,TRBV7-9,ASSLEGVVYEQY
TRBJ2-7,TRBV5-1,ASRPGQDLYEQY
TRBJ2-1,TRBV7-8,ASRREAGGLIYNEQF
TRBJ2-2,TRBV6-5,ASGGTSGSSGELF
TRBJ1-6,TRBV27,ASSPNSGFSPLH
TRBJ1-5,TRBV6-2/TRBV6-3,ASSSSGGRDQPQH
TRBJ2-5,TRBV19,ASSIDRGKIQY
TRBJ1-2,TRBV11-2,ASSLQGRRYGYT
TRBJ2-6,TRBV7-2,ASSLGQHSGANVLT
TRBJ1-5,TRBV3-1,ASSQVGNQPQH
TRBJ2-1,TRBV7-2,ASSLASGRIEQF
TRBJ2-5,TRBV20-1,SARARTHKEQY
TRBJ1-4,TRBV20-1,SASRPGEKLF
TRBJ2-7,TRBV6-2/TRBV6-3,ATLTGADEQY
TRBJ2-4,TRBV7-9,ASSSQGYKQY
TRBJ1-2,TRBV20-1,SATRGDYGYT
TRBJ1-2,TRBV9,ASSVDPQGGYGYT
TRBJ2-1,TRBV5-8,ASSLGPIPAEQF
TRBJ2-3,TRBV7-3,ASSFEGRDTDTQY
TRBJ2-3,TRBV29-1,SVEAGGYADTQY
TRBJ2-1,TRBV20-1,SARPDRGVGF
TRBJ2-3,TRBV20-1,SARLAADTQY
TRBJ1-2,TRBV28,ASSESGYGYT
TRBJ2-7,TRBV11-3,ASSLAGAGSYEQY
TRBJ1-6,TRBV27,ASSRPVGAGSPLH
TRBJ2-1,TRBV7-3,ASSFGLTSSYNEQF
TRBJ1-5,TRBV7-2,ASSLGVGGNQPQH
TRBJ2-7,TRBV3-1,ASSQPPSGRLYEQY
TRBJ2-1,TRBV5-1,ASTFGASTYNEQY
TRBJ1-5,TRBV20-1,SACCPYNQPQH
TRBJ2-3,TRBV7-3,ASSFEATDTQY
TRBJ2-1,TRBV7-3,ASSLGMGDNEQF
TRBJ1-1,TRBV10-3,AIKENTEAF
TRBJ2-1,TRBV6-5,ASNPGQGVNEQF
TRBJ2-5,TRBV7-2,ASTPGRFFETQY